Included here is one T cell receptor (beta chain) sequence, with context. What it binds is unknown. Clones were read by immunoSEQ multiplex PCR, and TCRdb kept only the in-frame ones, dropping some. The sample has 80,000 to 95,000 clones, about 90% seen once. This specimen comes from a study of OX40 agonist ivuxolimab in advanced cancers. General study results and limits: CD4+ and CD8+ T cells in blood underwent clonal expansion by week 6 at 0.1 to 3.0 mg/kg.

Trimming cost V 11 bases and J 2 bases, with 5 bases left between them. There are 10 residues in the CDR3. CDR1 is MNHNY and CDR2 is SVGAGI in the germline V gene (reference sequence). The clonotype was recovered from an adult with an advanced solid tumor such as melanoma, head and neck, liver or kidney cancer. This chain uses TRBV6-6 with TRBJ2-3, with D uncertain. Sequencing used CD4+ or CD8+ T cells sorted from blood, obtained in a trial of the OX40 agonist ivuxolimab. CDR3 sequence reads: CAGDTDTQYF. CDR3 in DNA: TGTGCCGGCGACACAGATACGCAGTATTTT.